A single sample is the source of the 13 T cell receptor beta chains below, sequenced in a study of cytomegalovirus exposure and HLA in healthy donors (dated 2017 in TCRdb). Libraries were prepared through the immunoSEQ multiplex PCR assay. A mixture of 60 forward primers for TCR Vbeta segments and 13 reverse primers for TCR Jbeta segments was used in the multiplex PCR. Sourced from immuneACCESS, this table was stored by TCRdb with only in-frame sequences that have V and J called. A share of the clones is absent; for the studies checked, an unresolved V gene accounts for under half, and the remainder has no known explanation. In this sample the table shows 100,000 to 150,000 clones, about 15% of which occur a single time. The top ten clones comprise roughly 2.7% of the sample. The sample was PBMCs. These receptors were taken from a female donor in good health and CMV-seropositive.

This chain uses TRBV6-6 with TRBJ2-1; D not resolved. Germline V lookup: CDR1 MNHNY, CDR2 SVGAGI (reference sequence). The CDR3 spans 16 residues. Trimming took 7 bases from V and 0 from J, leaving 16 bases between them. CDR3 region: CASIPLARSSYNEQFF. The CDR3 DNA sequence: TGTGCCAGCATCCCCCTTGCGAGGAGCTCCTACAATGAGCAGTTCTTC.

This clone was counted between two and nine times. The chain joins TRBV2 to TRBJ2-1; D may be TRBD2 (6 bases). Trimming pared 6 bases from V and 10 bases from J, leaving 25 bases between. This CDR3 is built from 16 residues. Germline V gene data show CDR1 as SNHLY and CDR2 as FYNNEI. The CDR3: CASRGAGTGPDGEQFF. The DNA of the CDR3 is TGTGCCAGCAGGGGTGCCGGGACTGGGCCTGACGGGGAGCAGTTCTTC. Drawing the rest from reference TRBV2 and TRBJ2-1, the complete variable domain is EPEVTQTPSHQVTQMGQEVILRCVPISNHLYFYWYRQILGQKVEFLVSFYNNEISEKSEIFDDQFSVERPDGSNFTLKIRSTKLEDSAMYFCASRGAGTGPDGEQFFGPGTRLTVL.

The chain employs TRBV5-4 and TRBJ2-7; the match to TRBD1 covers 7 bases. Germline lookup yields CDR1 SGHNT and CDR2 YYREEE (reference sequence). CDR3 size: 12 residues. V lost 4 bases and J lost 4; bases outside the gene matches: 2. Written as DNA, the CDR3 is TGTGCCAGCAGCCGGGACAGTTACGAGCAGTACTTC. As protein: CASSRDSYEQYF.

Only a few counts were recorded for this clone. The J gene is TRBJ1-1, the V gene TRBV5-1; D not resolved. With 0 bases removed from V and 2 bases from J, the gap between germline ends came to 5 bases. The CDR3 spans 13 residues. Germline V CDR1 and CDR2: SGHRS, YFSETQ. The CDR3: CASSLDTNTEAFF. DNA of the CDR3: TGCGCCAGCAGCTTGGATACAAACACTGAAGCTTTCTTT.

This clone was counted a few times. The chain joins TRBV6-5 to TRBJ1-3; 8 positions match TRBD1. V gave up 5 bases and J gave up 0 bases; unmatched junction bases: 3. CDR3 length: 15 residues. Germline V gene data show CDR1 as MNHEY and CDR2 as SVGAGI. CDR3 region: CASSGTGNSGNTIYF. The CDR3 DNA is TGTGCCAGCAGTGGGACAGGAAACTCTGGAAACACCATATATTTT.

This clone has more than one count but fewer than ten. V is TRBV5-4 and J is TRBJ2-3; 13 nucleotides agree with TRBD2. V was clipped by 2 bases and J by 2 bases; unmatched bases: 5. The germline CDR1 and CDR2 sequences are SGHNT and YYREEE (reference sequence). The length of the CDR3 is 17 residues. This chain's CDR3 is CASSFGLAGAPTDTQYF. The CDR3 DNA reads TGTGCCAGCAGCTTCGGACTAGCGGGAGCCCCCACAGATACGCAGTATTTT.

This rearrangement joins TRBV6-5 to TRBJ1-2, with D unresolved. CDR1 and CDR2 from the germline V gene are MNHEY and SVGAGI. With 7 bases removed from V and 8 bases from J, the gap between germline ends came to 14 bases. The CDR3 loop spans 12 amino acids. DNA of the CDR3: TGTGCCAGCACCGAAGTGGGGAGCGGCTACACCTTC. It codes for CASTEVGSGYTF.

V gene TRBV9 combines with J gene TRBJ2-5; 12 nucleotides match TRBD1. The J call is uncertain, as TRBJ2-7 better fits the DNA end. CDR1 and CDR2 from the germline V gene are SGDLS and YYNGEE. The CDR3 contains 15 residues. CDR3 in DNA: TGTGCCAGCAGCGACCGGGACAGGGGGCCCTACGAGCAGTACTTC. Residues: CASSDRDRGPYEQYF.

The chain uses TRBV28 and TRBJ1-1; possibly TRBD1 for D (6 bases). V dropped 10 bases and J dropped 4 bases, with 28 bases sitting between them. Germline V gives CDR1 MDHEN, CDR2 SYDVKM. The CDR3 loop spans 17 amino acids. CDR3 DNA: TGTGCCACCAAACCGGCCTCGATACAGGGTTATACCACTGAAGCTTTCTTT. Protein sequence: CATKPASIQGYTTEAFF.

The V call is TRBV5-6, the J call TRBJ1-5; D is unclear. The CDR3 is 15 residues long. The V gene's germline CDR1 is SGHDT and CDR2 YYEEEE. Deletions cut 1 base from V and 2 bases from J, with 10 bases between. The CDR3 reads CASSLNYRGNQPQHF. DNA for the CDR3: TGTGCCAGCAGCTTGAATTATCGGGGCAATCAGCCCCAGCATTTT. The whole variable domain, remainder taken from reference TRBV5-6 and TRBJ1-5, is DAGVTQSPTHLIKTRGQQVTLRCSPKSGHDTVSWYQQALGQGPQFIFQYYEEEERQRGNFPDRFSGHQFPNYSSELNVNALLLGDSALYLCASSLNYRGNQPQHFGDGTRLSIL.

The DNA for the CDR3 is TGTGCCAGCAGCCCGGGACTAGGTCCCGGGGAGCTGTTTTTT. Translated, it gives CASSPGLGPGELFF. V usage is TRBV7-2 and J usage is TRBJ2-2, with 8 bases identical to TRBD2. Trimming removed 5 bases from V and 6 bases from J; junction bases left unmatched: 5. CDR1 is SGHTA, CDR2 FQGNSA, per germline. The CDR3 extends over 14 amino acids.

The gene calls are TRBV5-8 and TRBJ2-3; 11 positions agree with TRBD2. The CDR3 spans 15 residues. Germline trimming cut 5 bases from V and 2 bases from J; bases unmatched to any gene: 4. Germline loops: CDR1 SGHTS, CDR2 YDEGEE. The CDR3 DNA is TGTGCCAGCAGGGCGACTAGCGGGGACACAGATACGCAGTATTTT. Translation: CASRATSGDTDTQYF. Filled out from reference TRBV5-8 and TRBJ2-3, the complete variable domain reads EAGVTQSPTHLIKTRGQQATLRCSPISGHTSVYWYQQALGLGLQFLLWYDEGEERNRGNFPPRFSGRQFPNYSSELNVNALELEDSALYLCASRATSGDTDTQYFGPGTRLTVL.

The V and J genes are TRBV29-1 and TRBJ2-5, with D possibly being TRBD1 (6 bases). Germline CDR1 reads SQVTM; CDR2 reads ANQGSEA. The CDR3 contains 13 residues. The V end was cut by 3 bases, the J end by 1 base, with 9 bases between. CDR3 region: CSVEAGVQETQYF. CDR3 bases: TGCAGCGTTGAGGCAGGGGTCCAAGAGACCCAGTACTTC.